This T cell receptor (beta chain) emerged from a study of blood T cell repertoires in COVID-19. About the study: From the United States, Italy and Spain came samples of acute and convalescent COVID-19. T cells, B-cell-depleted T cells, or PBMCs supplied cDNA or gDNA.

Original handling: Amplification from reference gene primers served as the basis for estimated nucleated cell counts. Sequencing was performed with immunoSEQ multiplex PCR; in TCRdb, only in-frame clones are kept and a portion is missing. Clonal size and the V and J genes are those of that table, whereas D and trimming came from the DNA. The profile covers under 350,000 clones, with approximately 86% appearing a single time and roughly 1.3% taken by the ten largest. The receptor's source is a man between 70 and 80 years old with acute or convalescent COVID-19. Sequenced sample: peripheral blood.

This CDR3 is CASSWGGGGLSSYNEQFF. DNA of the CDR3: TGTGCCAGCAGCTGGGGTGGCGGGGGGCTGAGCTCCTACAATGAGCAGTTCTTC. This chain links TRBV5-4 with TRBJ2-1; 8 bases fit TRBD2. CDR1 SGHNT and CDR2 YYREEE come from the germline V gene (reference sequence). The CDR3 is 18 amino acids. V lost 3 bases and J lost 0; bases outside the gene matches: 11.